Below are 26 T cell receptor beta chains sequenced from a single sample in a study of cytomegalovirus exposure and HLA in healthy donors. Vbeta (60) and Jbeta (13) primers were used in the PCR. Some clones are missing from TCRdb's copy, which holds only in-frame ones; the method was immunoSEQ multiplex PCR. The table has 75,000 to 100,000 clones, less than 70% seen once. Material: PBMCs. The receptors here all came from a female donor in good health and CMV-seronegative.

The chain links TRBV18 to TRBJ1-5; D is ambiguous. Trimming pared 3 bases from V and 0 bases from J, leaving 9 bases between. CDR1 is KGHSH, CDR2 LQKENI, per germline. This CDR3 is 15 amino acids long. CDR3 nucleotides: TGTGCCAGCTCACCTCAACAGTATAGCAATCAGCCCCAGCATTTT. It is translated as CASSPQQYSNQPQHF.

This clone was seen more than once but under ten times. The CDR3 DNA reads TGTGCCAGCAGTGCACTCCAGGGCACCTACAATGAGCAGTTCTTC. Its protein product is CASSALQGTYNEQFF. The chain recombines TRBV2 with TRBJ2-1; a possible D gene is TRBD1 (5 bases). Trimming stripped 4 bases from V and 2 bases from J, with 12 bases between. Germline CDR1 reads SNHLY; CDR2 reads FYNNEI. This CDR3 region has 15 residues.

The gene calls are TRBV30 and TRBJ2-1; 10 bases fit TRBD2. Germline V gives CDR1 GTSNPN, CDR2 SVGIG (reference sequence). This CDR3 is 15 amino acids long. V lost 4 bases and J lost 1; bases outside the gene matches: 4. The CDR3 loop is CAWTLTSGSYNEQFF. The CDR3, as DNA: TGTGCCTGGACCCTGACTAGCGGGTCCTACAATGAGCAGTTCTTC.

In this sample, this clone turned up a few times. The chain has TRBV15 and TRBJ2-3; 9 nucleotides align to TRBD1. The germline gives CDR1 LNHNV, CDR2 YYDKDF (reference sequence). This CDR3 region has 16 residues. V shed 0 bases and J 6 bases; nucleotides not matched to a gene: 7. CDR3 DNA sequence: TGTGCCACCAGCAGAGATCGGGGACAGGGATTCGATACGCAGTATTTT. Translated, it gives CATSRDRGQGFDTQYF.

The CDR3 DNA reads TGTGCCAGCTCTAACAGGGCAAATCAGCCCCAGCATTTT. Its translation: CASSNRANQPQHF. This chain connects TRBV6-1 to TRBJ1-5; a possible D gene is TRBD1 (6 bases). Between the trimmed V and J ends, which lost 8 bases and 4 bases, there was a span of 12 bases. Germline CDR1 MNHNS, CDR2 SASEGT. CDR3 length: 13 residues.

This sequence joins TRBV27 and TRBJ2-2; D remains ambiguous. The CDR3 is 14 residues long. V gave up 6 bases and J gave up 1 base, with 9 bases separating them. The germline gives CDR1 MNHEY, CDR2 SMNVEV (reference sequence). The CDR3 sequence is CASSLLWNTGELFF. CDR3 bases: TGTGCCAGCAGCCTCCTCTGGAACACCGGGGAGCTGTTTTTT.

The CDR3 region has the DNA TGTGCCAGCAGTTTAGTCGGGACAGGGACTGAAGCTTTCTTT. Protein sequence: CASSLVGTGTEAFF. The chain employs TRBV27 and TRBJ1-1, with TRBD1 matching 9 bases. The CDR3 totals 14 residues. From germline, CDR1 is MNHEY and CDR2 SMNVEV (reference sequence). J was trimmed by 5 bases and V by 2 bases; bases with no gene match: 3.

The V call is TRBV2, the J call TRBJ1-5; TRBD1 agrees at 7 bases. CDR1 SNHLY and CDR2 FYNNEI come from the germline V gene. V was pared by 3 bases and J by 0 bases, with 17 bases of the junction left unmatched. CDR3 size: 20 residues. The CDR3 coding sequence is TGTGCCAGCAGTGAGTCTCTCTCTCAGACAGGGTGGAATAGCAATCAGCCCCAGCATTTT. It codes for CASSESLSQTGWNSNQPQHF.

The chain combines TRBV6-5 with TRBJ1-2, with 8 bases fitting TRBD1. The CDR3 contains 14 residues. The germline V gene has CDR1 MNHEY and CDR2 SVGAGI. V dropped 2 bases and J dropped 7; count of bases not matched to a gene: 6. CDR3 in DNA: TGTGCCAGCAGTTACAGGACAGGGCTTGGTGGCTACACCTTC. Amino acids: CASSYRTGLGGYTF.

CDR3 coding DNA: TGTGCCATCAGTGTTACCCCCGGGCGGGAGGAAGCAGATACGCAGTATTTT. Protein sequence: CAISVTPGREEADTQYF. V gene TRBV10-3 combines with J gene TRBJ2-3; 8 bases line up with TRBD2. Looked up from germline, CDR1 is ENHRY and CDR2 is SYGVKD. There are 17 residues in the CDR3. Trimming removed 4 bases from V and 4 bases from J; junction bases left unmatched: 13.

A single count supports this clone. CDR3 nucleotides: TGCGCCAGCAGCCCGACAGCGGGGGCTAACTACGAGCAGTACTTC. It translates to CASSPTAGANYEQYF. The chain recombines TRBV5-1 with TRBJ2-7; 8 nucleotides agree with TRBD2. V lost 4 bases and J lost 3; bases outside the gene matches: 9. The germline CDR1 and CDR2 sequences are SGHRS and YFSETQ. The CDR3 runs to 15 residues.

The chain couples TRBV11-3 to TRBJ2-6; possibly TRBD2 for D (6 bases). The V end lost 1 base, the J end lost 0 bases, and 7 bases lay between the germline ends. The CDR3 runs 16 residues. Germline values: CDR1 SGHNT, CDR2 YENEEA. Written as DNA, the CDR3 is TGTGCCAGCAGCTTAGTAGCGGACTCTGGGGCCAACGTCCTGACTTTC. The encoded protein is CASSLVADSGANVLTF.

This clone was detected a few times. The chain links TRBV30 to TRBJ1-5; D unresolved. The CDR3 has 14 amino acids. The V end was cut by 0 bases, the J end by 3 bases, with 9 bases between. CDR1 and CDR2 from the germline V gene are GTSNPN and SVGIG (reference sequence). The CDR3 DNA is TGTGCCTGGAGTGTTGGCGGTACCAATCAGCCCCAGCATTTT. Protein: CAWSVGGTNQPQHF.

This clone has just a few counts. The rearrangement uses TRBV11-2 and TRBJ1-3; D is perhaps TRBD1 (5 bases). The germline CDR1 and CDR2 sequences are SGHAT and FQNNGV. V was cut by 6 bases and J by 1 base, with 13 bases left in between. The CDR3 runs 15 residues. The CDR3 DNA sequence: TGTGCCAGCAGACCCCTACGACAGTCTGGAAACACCATATATTTT. Residues: CASRPLRQSGNTIYF.

This sequence joins TRBV19 and TRBJ2-2; 9 nucleotides agree with TRBD2. This CDR3 spans 16 amino acids. The germline V gene has CDR1 LNHDA and CDR2 SQIVND (reference sequence). Trimming took 6 bases from V and 4 from J; bases not matched to a gene: 9. This chain's CDR3 is CASREAGGRGTGELFF. DNA of the CDR3: TGTGCCAGTAGGGAAGCGGGGGGCCGTGGCACCGGGGAGCTGTTTTTT.

V usage is TRBV6-1 and J usage is TRBJ2-5; 7 bases match TRBD2. V shed 7 bases and J 3 bases; nucleotides not matched to a gene: 5. Germline V gene lookup returns CDR1 MNHNS and CDR2 SASEGT. CDR3 length: 13 residues. CDR3 residues: CASTRTREETQYF. In DNA, the CDR3 is TGTGCCAGCACCAGGACTAGGGAAGAGACCCAGTACTTC.

The table lists this clone with a count of one. This rearrangement joins TRBV6-6 to TRBJ1-5; 7 bases align to TRBD1. Germline trimming cut 6 bases from V and 0 bases from J; bases unmatched to any gene: 5. The CDR3 is 15 amino acids. Germline V lookup: CDR1 MNHNY, CDR2 SVGAGI (reference sequence). The CDR3 sequence is CASRRRGDSNQPQHF. CDR3 nucleotide sequence: TGTGCCAGCAGACGCAGGGGGGATAGCAATCAGCCCCAGCATTTT.

This clone was recorded a few times. V is TRBV30 and J is TRBJ2-7; the D gene is possibly TRBD1 (5 bases). Per germline, CDR1 GTSNPN and CDR2 SVGIG (reference sequence). There are 13 residues in the CDR3. V lost 1 base, J lost 1 base, and 8 bases lay in between. The CDR3 reads CAWSAQVSYEQYF. The CDR3 coding sequence is TGTGCCTGGAGTGCACAGGTATCCTACGAGCAGTACTTC.

The sample holds a few counts of this clone. The rearrangement links TRBV30 to TRBJ2-2, with 7 bases matching TRBD1. The trim removed 2 bases at V and 4 bases at J, leaving 7 bases unmatched. Germline CDR1 and CDR2: GTSNPN and SVGIG (reference sequence). CDR3 length: 15 amino acids. The CDR3 nucleotides read TGTGCCTGGAGTCAAGGGGGCGCGGGCACCGGGGAGCTGTTTTTT. Protein sequence: CAWSQGGAGTGELFF.

This clone was seen a few times. The rearrangement uses TRBV30 and TRBJ2-7, with 7 bases lining up with TRBD1. CDR1 is GTSNPN, CDR2 SVGIG, per germline (reference sequence). V shed 0 bases and J 6 bases; nucleotides not matched to a gene: 5. The CDR3 sequence is 13 residues long. The CDR3 sequence: CAWSVLQGVEQYF. The CDR3 DNA reads as TGTGCCTGGAGTGTACTTCAGGGGGTCGAGCAGTACTTC.

The table lists this clone with a few counts. The chain is built from TRBV18 and TRBJ2-5; tentative D call: TRBD1 (6 bases). The CDR3 is 13 amino acids. Germline values: CDR1 KGHSH, CDR2 LQKENI. V dropped 8 bases and J dropped 0 bases, with 10 bases sitting between them. This chain's CDR3 is CASARGYQETQYF. The DNA of the CDR3 is TGTGCCAGCGCAAGGGGGTACCAAGAGACCCAGTACTTC.

The chain employs TRBV29-1 and TRBJ2-1; 9 positions match TRBD2. CDR3 length equals 14 residues. With V trimmed by 3 bases and J by 8 bases, 8 bases remained unmatched. Germline CDR1 SQVTM, CDR2 ANQGSEA. CDR3 in amino acids: CSVEGLAGFDEQFF. CDR3 nucleotides: TGCAGCGTTGAGGGGCTAGCGGGATTCGATGAGCAGTTCTTC.

The J gene is TRBJ1-1, the V gene TRBV19; the D gene is possibly TRBD1 (6 bases). CDR3 length: 15 residues. V was shortened by 8 bases and J by 0 bases, with 16 bases between the two germline ends. Germline loops: CDR1 LNHDA, CDR2 SQIVND (reference sequence). As DNA, the CDR3 is TGTGCCAGTCGGAAGACAGGCCCCATGAACACTGAAGCTTTCTTT. This translates into CASRKTGPMNTEAFF.

The chain recombines TRBV5-6 with TRBJ1-2; the match to TRBD1 covers 8 bases. The CDR3 is made up of 18 amino acids. Losses at the gene ends were 5 bases for V and 1 base for J; bases not matched to a gene: 16. Germline V gene lookup returns CDR1 SGHDT and CDR2 YYEEEE. The CDR3 loop reads CASRRDRVRGQNNYGYTF. The DNA of the CDR3 is TGTGCCAGCAGAAGGGATCGGGTCAGGGGGCAGAATAACTATGGCTACACCTTC.

J is TRBJ2-3 and V is TRBV6-6; maybe TRBD1 (5 bases). CDR1 MNHNY and CDR2 SVGAGI come from the germline V gene (reference sequence). This CDR3 has 15 residues. Between the trimmed V and J ends, which lost 5 bases and 1 base, there was a span of 13 bases. The CDR3: CASSPRQTGTDTQYF. CDR3 nucleotide sequence: TGTGCCAGCAGTCCTCGACAGACAGGCACAGATACGCAGTATTTT.

This clone appeared a single time. This rearrangement joins TRBV6-6 to TRBJ1-2; D unresolved. CDR1 MNHNY and CDR2 SVGAGI come from the germline V gene (reference sequence). Trimming shortened V by 5 bases and J by 7 bases, and 11 bases separated the two germline ends. This CDR3 comprises 12 residues. Here the CDR3 reads CASSTQAGGYTF. The CDR3 nucleotides are TGTGCCAGCAGTACGCAGGCGGGTGGCTACACCTTC.